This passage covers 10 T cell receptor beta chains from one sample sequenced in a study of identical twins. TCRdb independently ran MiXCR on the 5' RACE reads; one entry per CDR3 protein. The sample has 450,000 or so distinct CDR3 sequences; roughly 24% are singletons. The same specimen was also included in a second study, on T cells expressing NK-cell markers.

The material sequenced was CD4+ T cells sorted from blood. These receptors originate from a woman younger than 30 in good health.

The CDR3 loop is CASAYSKTGTALGTQYF. CDR3 DNA sequence: TGTGCCAGCGCCTATTCCAAAACCGGGACGGCTCTGGGTACGCAGTATTTT. The chain joins TRBV21-1 to TRBJ2-3; the D call in the table, TRBD1, was not verified against the DNA. TRBV21-1 is marked as a pseudogene. CDR3 size: 17 residues.

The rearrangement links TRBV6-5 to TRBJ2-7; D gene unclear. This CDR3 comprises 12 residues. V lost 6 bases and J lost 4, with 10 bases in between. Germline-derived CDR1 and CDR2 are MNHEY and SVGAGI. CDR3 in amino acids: CASRKGQYEQYF. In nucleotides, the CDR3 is TGTGCCAGCAGAAAAGGGCAGTACGAGCAGTACTTC.

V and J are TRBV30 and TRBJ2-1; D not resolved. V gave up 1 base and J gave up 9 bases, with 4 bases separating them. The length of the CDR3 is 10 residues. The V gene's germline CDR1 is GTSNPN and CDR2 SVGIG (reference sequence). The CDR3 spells CAWSGGEQFF. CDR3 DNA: TGTGCCTGGAGTGGAGGTGAGCAGTTCTTC.

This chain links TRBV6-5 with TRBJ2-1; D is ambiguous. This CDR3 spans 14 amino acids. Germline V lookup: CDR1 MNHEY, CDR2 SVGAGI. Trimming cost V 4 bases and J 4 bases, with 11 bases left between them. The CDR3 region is CASSSPRWYNEQFF. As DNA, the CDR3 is TGTGCCAGCAGTTCCCCCAGGTGGTACAATGAGCAGTTCTTC.

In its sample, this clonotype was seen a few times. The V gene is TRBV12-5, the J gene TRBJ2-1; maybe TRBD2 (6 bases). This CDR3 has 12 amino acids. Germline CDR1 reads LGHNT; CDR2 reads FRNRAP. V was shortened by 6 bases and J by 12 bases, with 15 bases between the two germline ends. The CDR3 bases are TGTGCTAGTGGCAGCGGCGGGGTGCGGCAGTTCTTC. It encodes CASGSGGVRQFF.

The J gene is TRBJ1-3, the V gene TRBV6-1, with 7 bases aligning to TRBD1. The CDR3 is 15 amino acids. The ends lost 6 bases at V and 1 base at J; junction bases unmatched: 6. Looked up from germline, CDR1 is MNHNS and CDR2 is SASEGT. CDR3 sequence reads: CASRPDRVSGNTIYF. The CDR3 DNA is TGTGCCAGCAGACCCGACAGGGTGTCTGGAAACACCATATATTTT.

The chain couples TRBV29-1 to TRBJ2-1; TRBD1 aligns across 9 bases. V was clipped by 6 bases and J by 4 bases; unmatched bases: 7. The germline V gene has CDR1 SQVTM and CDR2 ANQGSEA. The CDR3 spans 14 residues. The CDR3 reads CSVHRGRSYNEQFF. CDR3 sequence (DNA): TGCAGCGTCCACAGGGGGCGCTCATACAATGAGCAGTTCTTC.

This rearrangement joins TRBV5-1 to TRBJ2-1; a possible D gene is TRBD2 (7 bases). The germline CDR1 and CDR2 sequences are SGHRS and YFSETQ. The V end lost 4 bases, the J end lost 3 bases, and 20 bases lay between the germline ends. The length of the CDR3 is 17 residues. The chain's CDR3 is CASSPPGGGAIYNEQFF. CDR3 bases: TGCGCCAGCAGCCCCCCCGGAGGGGGGGCTATCTACAATGAGCAGTTCTTC. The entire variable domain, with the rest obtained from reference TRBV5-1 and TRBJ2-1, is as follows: KAGVTQTPRYLIKTRGQQVTLSCSPISGHRSVSWYQQTPGQGLQFLFEYFSETQRNKGNFPGRFSGRQFSNSRSEMNVSTLELGDSALYLCASSPPGGGAIYNEQFFGPGTRLTVL.

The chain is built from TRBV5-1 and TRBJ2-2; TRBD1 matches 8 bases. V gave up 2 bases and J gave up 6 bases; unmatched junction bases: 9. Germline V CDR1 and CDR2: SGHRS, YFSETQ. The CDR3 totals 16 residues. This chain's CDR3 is CASSFVLGTGAGELFF. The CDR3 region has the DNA TGCGCCAGCAGCTTCGTGCTTGGGACAGGCGCCGGGGAGCTGTTTTTT.

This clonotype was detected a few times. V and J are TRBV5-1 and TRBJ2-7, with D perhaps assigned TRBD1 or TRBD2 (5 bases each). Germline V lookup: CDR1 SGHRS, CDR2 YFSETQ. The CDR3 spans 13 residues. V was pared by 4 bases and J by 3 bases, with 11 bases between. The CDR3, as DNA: TGCGCCAGCAGCCCCTTGGGGGTCTACGAGCAGTACTTC. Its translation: CASSPLGVYEQYF.